A selection of T cell receptor beta chains follows, all from one sample in a study of glioma-infiltrating T cells after dendritic cell vaccination. Method: immunoSEQ multiplex PCR; TCRdb's copy keeps in-frame clones and lacks some. The sample lists 85,000 to 95,000 clones; around 84% were seen once. The sample in question was blood, obtained before dendritic cell vaccination. These receptors were taken from a human donor with glioblastoma. Both conserved end residues are part of each CDR3. Fields, in order: D gene, CDR3 length, V gene, J gene, clone size, CDR3 DNA, CDR3 protein. D genes are given only for firm matches. Clone size, where shown, is once, few, many, or a class for clones that have expanded.

D gene: -
CDR3 length: 13
V gene: TRBV7-2
J gene: TRBJ2-5
clone size: -
CDR3 DNA: TGTGCCAGCAGCTTAATGTTCTCGGAGACCCAGTACTTC
CDR3 protein: CASSLMFSETQYF

D gene: TRBD2
CDR3 length: 17
V gene: TRBV5-1
J gene: TRBJ2-1
clone size: -
CDR3 DNA: TGCGCCAGCAGCTTGGGGTCTAGCGGGAGGGCCTACAATGAGCAGTTCTTC
CDR3 protein: CASSLGSSGRAYNEQFF

D gene: TRBD2
CDR3 length: 20
V gene: TRBV7-3
J gene: TRBJ2-2
clone size: -
CDR3 DNA: TGTGCCAGCAGCTTAACGGCAGGGGATATTAGCGGGACGGGCACCGGGGAGCTGTTTTTT
CDR3 protein: CASSLTAGDISGTGTGELFF

D gene: TRBD1
CDR3 length: 19
V gene: TRBV27
J gene: TRBJ2-6
clone size: -
CDR3 DNA: TGTGCCAGCAGTTTATTGGCGGACAGGTCCCCCTCTGGGGCCAACGTCCTGACTTTC
CDR3 protein: CASSLLADRSPSGANVLTF

D gene: -
CDR3 length: 15
V gene: TRBV4-3
J gene: TRBJ1-2
clone size: -
CDR3 DNA: TGCGCCAGCAGCCAAGATTCATCAGGGAACTATGGCTACACCTTC
CDR3 protein: CASSQDSSGNYGYTF

D gene: -
CDR3 length: 17
V gene: TRBV5-1
J gene: TRBJ2-6
clone size: -
CDR3 DNA: TGCGCCAGCAGCAAGGGACAAGGGAACTCTGGGGCCAACGTCCTGACTTTC
CDR3 protein: CASSKGQGNSGANVLTF

D gene: -
CDR3 length: 9
V gene: TRBV9
J gene: TRBJ1-1
clone size: once
CDR3 DNA: TGTGCCACCTCAGGGGTTGCTTTCTTT
CDR3 protein: CATSGVAFF

D gene: TRBD1
CDR3 length: 15
V gene: TRBV6-5
J gene: TRBJ1-1
clone size: -
CDR3 DNA: TGTGCCAGCAGTTATACAGGGGGCTTAAACACTGAAGCTTTCTTT
CDR3 protein: CASSYTGGLNTEAFF

D gene: TRBD2
CDR3 length: 14
V gene: TRBV9
J gene: TRBJ2-1
clone size: -
CDR3 DNA: TGTGCCAGCAGCGTGGGGGGAGGGTGGGATGAGCAGTTCTTC
CDR3 protein: CASSVGGGWDEQFF

D gene: TRBD2
CDR3 length: 16
V gene: TRBV9
J gene: TRBJ2-7
clone size: -
CDR3 DNA: TGTGCCAGCAGCGCCGAAGGCACTAGCGGGAGTCGCGAGCAGTACTTC
CDR3 protein: CASSAEGTSGSREQYF

D gene: TRBD1
CDR3 length: 15
V gene: TRBV6-5
J gene: TRBJ2-1
clone size: -
CDR3 DNA: TGTGCCAGCAGCCCCGGGACAGGGGGTCACAATGAGCAGTTCTTC
CDR3 protein: CASSPGTGGHNEQFF

D gene: TRBD1
CDR3 length: 14
V gene: TRBV29-1
J gene: TRBJ2-1
clone size: -
CDR3 DNA: TGCAGCGTTCAAATTCCGGGACAGGTCAATGAGCAGTTCTTC
CDR3 protein: CSVQIPGQVNEQFF

D gene: TRBD1
CDR3 length: 14
V gene: TRBV7-9
J gene: TRBJ2-7
clone size: -
CDR3 DNA: TGTGCCAGCAGCTTGGGACAGGGAACCTACGAGCAGTACTTC
CDR3 protein: CASSLGQGTYEQYF

D gene: TRBD1
CDR3 length: 14
V gene: TRBV27
J gene: TRBJ2-7
clone size: once
CDR3 DNA: TGTGCCAGCAGTCCCGACAGGGGTCCCTACGAGCAGTACTTC
CDR3 protein: CASSPDRGPYEQYF

D gene: TRBD1
CDR3 length: 13
V gene: TRBV19
J gene: TRBJ1-2
clone size: -
CDR3 DNA: TGTGCCAGTAGTACGATGACAGGGTTTGCCTACACCTTC
CDR3 protein: CASSTMTGFAYTF

D gene: -
CDR3 length: 15
V gene: TRBV5-6
J gene: TRBJ2-7
clone size: -
CDR3 DNA: TGTGCCAGCAGCAGTACAGGGCCCGTCACCTACGAGCAGTACTTC
CDR3 protein: CASSSTGPVTYEQYF

D gene: -
CDR3 length: 17
V gene: TRBV4-3
J gene: TRBJ1-5
clone size: many
CDR3 DNA: TGCGCCAGCAGCCCAGAAGAGTTGCCAGGAAGGAATCAGCCCCAGCATTTT
CDR3 protein: CASSPEELPGRNQPQHF

D gene: -
CDR3 length: 14
V gene: TRBV28
J gene: TRBJ2-7
clone size: -
CDR3 DNA: TGTGCCAGTCGACCGGGCAGGGACTCCTACGAGCAGTACTTC
CDR3 protein: CASRPGRDSYEQYF

D gene: TRBD2
CDR3 length: 14
V gene: TRBV2
J gene: TRBJ2-1
clone size: -
CDR3 DNA: TGTGCCAGCAAGCGCGGGAGTGTAGACAATGAGCAGTTCTTC
CDR3 protein: CASKRGSVDNEQFF

D gene: TRBD1
CDR3 length: 15
V gene: TRBV7-2
J gene: TRBJ2-7
clone size: -
CDR3 DNA: TGTGCCAGCGCGCCTAGACAGGGGGTGATCTACGAGCAGTACTTC
CDR3 protein: CASAPRQGVIYEQYF

D gene: TRBD2
CDR3 length: 17
V gene: TRBV7-7
J gene: TRBJ2-5
clone size: -
CDR3 DNA: TGTGCCAGCAGCTTAATCGCTAGCGGGAGGGCCGGAGAGACCCAGTACTTC
CDR3 protein: CASSLIASGRAGETQYF

D gene: -
CDR3 length: 14
V gene: TRBV6-6
J gene: TRBJ1-2
clone size: -
CDR3 DNA: TGTGCCAGCAGTTACGGACTTTCTGGCTATGGCTACACCTTC
CDR3 protein: CASSYGLSGYGYTF

D gene: TRBD1
CDR3 length: 14
V gene: TRBV19
J gene: TRBJ2-7
clone size: -
CDR3 DNA: TGTGCCAGTAGTATCCTGACAGGGCCCTACGAGCAGTACTTC
CDR3 protein: CASSILTGPYEQYF

D gene: TRBD2
CDR3 length: 17
V gene: TRBV4-2
J gene: TRBJ2-1
clone size: -
CDR3 DNA: TGTGCCAGCAGCCAGGAGAACGGGGGGGGCGCGCACAATGAGCAGTTCTTC
CDR3 protein: CASSQENGGGAHNEQFF

D gene: -
CDR3 length: 20
V gene: TRBV7-6
J gene: TRBJ2-3
clone size: -
CDR3 DNA: TGTGCCAGCAGCCATCCCCGTGGGAACGGGAAGGGGGTTAGCACAGATACGCAGTATTTT
CDR3 protein: CASSHPRGNGKGVSTDTQYF

D gene: -
CDR3 length: 11
V gene: TRBV5-1
J gene: TRBJ2-1
clone size: -
CDR3 DNA: TGCGCCAGCACAGCGTACAATGAGCAGTTCTTC
CDR3 protein: CASTAYNEQFF

D gene: -
CDR3 length: 16
V gene: TRBV6-1
J gene: TRBJ1-5
clone size: -
CDR3 DNA: TGTGCCAGCAGTGAATTGACAGCTTACTTCAATCAGCCCCAGCATTTT
CDR3 protein: CASSELTAYFNQPQHF

D gene: TRBD1
CDR3 length: 15
V gene: TRBV28
J gene: TRBJ1-2
clone size: once
CDR3 DNA: TGTGCCAGCACTCTTGGACAGGGGTTTCGCTATGGCTACACCTTC
CDR3 protein: CASTLGQGFRYGYTF

D gene: -
CDR3 length: 14
V gene: TRBV19
J gene: TRBJ1-1
clone size: -
CDR3 DNA: TGTGCCAGTACCCCCTGGGGAGGGAACACTGAAGCTTTCTTT
CDR3 protein: CASTPWGGNTEAFF

D gene: -
CDR3 length: 14
V gene: TRBV7-3
J gene: TRBJ2-7
clone size: -
CDR3 DNA: TGTGCCAGCAGCTTCGGGGGACCCAACTACGAGCAGTACTTC
CDR3 protein: CASSFGGPNYEQYF

D gene: TRBD2
CDR3 length: 13
V gene: TRBV19
J gene: TRBJ2-1
clone size: -
CDR3 DNA: TGTGCCAGTAGGGAGCTAGCGGACAATGAGCAGTTCTTC
CDR3 protein: CASRELADNEQFF

D gene: -
CDR3 length: 13
V gene: TRBV18
J gene: TRBJ1-1
clone size: once
CDR3 DNA: TGTGCCAGCCAACAGAACATGAACACTGAAGCTTTCTTT
CDR3 protein: CASQQNMNTEAFF

D gene: TRBD1
CDR3 length: 14
V gene: TRBV27
J gene: TRBJ2-1
clone size: -
CDR3 DNA: TGTGCCAGCAGTTGGGACAGGGGATACAATGAGCAGTTCTTC
CDR3 protein: CASSWDRGYNEQFF

D gene: -
CDR3 length: 12
V gene: TRBV5-6
J gene: TRBJ2-1
clone size: -
CDR3 DNA: TGTGCCAGCAGCGATAGCTACAATGAGCAGTTCTTC
CDR3 protein: CASSDSYNEQFF

D gene: TRBD2
CDR3 length: 13
V gene: TRBV25-1
J gene: TRBJ2-1
clone size: once
CDR3 DNA: TGTGCCAGCAGACCGGGGGGGCGGAATGAGCAGTTCTTC
CDR3 protein: CASRPGGRNEQFF

D gene: TRBD1
CDR3 length: 16
V gene: TRBV4-1
J gene: TRBJ1-1
clone size: -
CDR3 DNA: TGCGCCAGCAGCCAAGGGGCGACAGGGGTGAACACTGAAGCTTTCTTT
CDR3 protein: CASSQGATGVNTEAFF

D gene: -
CDR3 length: 17
V gene: TRBV7-2
J gene: TRBJ2-7
clone size: -
CDR3 DNA: TGTGCCAGCAGCTCGGGGACTGGGGGGTACCAATCCTACGAGCAGTACTTC
CDR3 protein: CASSSGTGGYQSYEQYF

D gene: TRBD1
CDR3 length: 14
V gene: TRBV6-5
J gene: TRBJ1-2
clone size: -
CDR3 DNA: TGTGCCAGCAGCACGGACAGGGCAGACTATGGCTACACCTTC
CDR3 protein: CASSTDRADYGYTF

D gene: TRBD2
CDR3 length: 14
V gene: TRBV6-1
J gene: TRBJ2-3
clone size: -
CDR3 DNA: TGTGCCAGCACTCTAGCGGAGAGCACAGATACGCAGTATTTT
CDR3 protein: CASTLAESTDTQYF

D gene: TRBD2
CDR3 length: 15
V gene: TRBV7-9
J gene: TRBJ2-1
clone size: -
CDR3 DNA: TGTGCCAGCAGCTCCCGTAGCGGGAACCACAATGAGCAGTTCTTC
CDR3 protein: CASSSRSGNHNEQFF

D gene: TRBD1
CDR3 length: 15
V gene: TRBV7-9
J gene: TRBJ2-7
clone size: -
CDR3 DNA: TGTGCCAGCAGCCCCGGACAGGGGGGACCCTACGAGCAGTACTTC
CDR3 protein: CASSPGQGGPYEQYF

D gene: -
CDR3 length: 14
V gene: TRBV5-1
J gene: TRBJ2-5
clone size: -
CDR3 DNA: TGCGCCAGCAGCCCGGTGGAGGGCGGTGAGACCCAGTACTTC
CDR3 protein: CASSPVEGGETQYF

D gene: TRBD1
CDR3 length: 16
V gene: TRBV4-3
J gene: TRBJ1-4
clone size: -
CDR3 DNA: TGCGCCAGCAGCCAAGGAACCGGGACAGGGGTTGAAAAACTGTTTTTT
CDR3 protein: CASSQGTGTGVEKLFF

D gene: TRBD1
CDR3 length: 16
V gene: TRBV25-1
J gene: TRBJ1-4
clone size: -
CDR3 DNA: TGTGCCAGCAGTGAAGTGTTAGACAGGGCTAATGAAAAACTGTTTTTT
CDR3 protein: CASSEVLDRANEKLFF

D gene: -
CDR3 length: 14
V gene: TRBV5-4
J gene: TRBJ1-6
clone size: -
CDR3 DNA: TGTGCCAGCAGGCCCCAGGGTACTAATTCACCCCTCCACTTT
CDR3 protein: CASRPQGTNSPLHF

D gene: TRBD2
CDR3 length: 15
V gene: TRBV5-1
J gene: TRBJ2-5
clone size: -
CDR3 DNA: TGCGCCAGCAGCTTGGGGCGGGAGGGGTCAGAGACCCAGTACTTC
CDR3 protein: CASSLGREGSETQYF

D gene: -
CDR3 length: 14
V gene: TRBV6-5
J gene: TRBJ1-2
clone size: -
CDR3 DNA: TGTGCCAGCAGTTACGACAGGAAAAACTATGGCTACACCTTC
CDR3 protein: CASSYDRKNYGYTF

D gene: -
CDR3 length: 15
V gene: TRBV6-5
J gene: TRBJ1-3
clone size: -
CDR3 DNA: TGTGCCAGCAGTTACTCGGCAGGGGATGGAAACACCATATATTTT
CDR3 protein: CASSYSAGDGNTIYF